This T cell receptor beta chain appears in the sequencing data of a study of shared clonotypes between healthy human individuals. The germline V gene encodes CDR1 GTSNPN and CDR2 SVGIG (reference sequence). Between the trimmed V and J ends, which lost 3 bases and 2 bases, there was a span of 15 bases. The CDR3 contains 15 residues. Authors' analysis steps: Filtering differed for immunoSEQ, which gave only junction sequences without quality scores. TCRdb's copy holds only in-frame clones and misses some; the assay was immunoSEQ multiplex PCR. V and J calls and clone size come straight from that table; D and trimming were deduced from the DNA. The sample has some 2 million clones; roughly 94% are singletons. CD45RO-negative CD8 cells positively selected for CCR7 made up the naive population, which excluded terminally differentiated effector memory CD45RA+ cells.

Sequencing used naive CD8+ T cells sorted from blood. The V call is TRBV30, the J call TRBJ2-3; unclear D gene. The TCR was taken from a young man in good health. The CDR3 bases are TGTGCCTGGAGCGCCAATGGTATTAACACAGATACGCAGTATTTT. It specifies CAWSANGINTDTQYF.